This T cell receptor (beta chain) emerged from a study of post-analysis software for immune sequencing data. Per germline, CDR1 MGHRA and CDR2 YSYEKL. CDR3 length: 14 residues. V gave up 3 bases and J gave up 2 bases; unmatched junction bases: 3. Details on this clonotype: Its antigen is not known.

Unique molecular identifiers tagged the TCR beta cDNA libraries. Researchers reported some 500,000 cDNA molecules coming from around 1 to 9.1 million T cells. MiXCR, run by TCRdb on the PCR reads, gives a single entry per CDR3 protein. The data hold 820,000 or so distinct CDR3 sequences, with roughly 50% observed a single time. General study results and limits: Comparison with controls showed significantly lower normalized Chao1 diversity in multiple sclerosis patients. F-measure co-clustering was strong for batch-matched samples. Comparison of patients with controls showed a handful of TRBV segments more frequent in patients, TRBV5-6, TRBV5-1 and TRBV20-1 among them.

The rearrangement uses TRBV4-1 and TRBJ1-2; 7 bases are a match to TRBD1. The sequenced sample consisted of blood. The receptor's source is a girl aged 10 to 17 with multiple sclerosis. Written as DNA, the CDR3 is TGCGCCAGCAGCCAGAAGACAGGGAACTATGGCTACACCTTC. As protein: CASSQKTGNYGYTF.